Below are 27 T cell receptor beta chains sequenced from a single sample in a study of T cell responses to AZD1222 COVID-19 vaccine. Sequenced by immunoSEQ multiplex PCR; TCRdb stores in-frame clones only, minus some. The sample shows around 99,000 clones, about 90% of them seen only once. The sample consisted of peripheral blood, taken on day 0 of AZD1222 vaccination. Receptors were obtained from an adult in good health.

In its sample, this clone was seen once. The chain links TRBV6-1 to TRBJ1-1; possibly TRBD1 for D (5 bases). Per germline, CDR1 MNHNS and CDR2 SASEGT. Trimming cost V 2 bases and J 5 bases, with 15 bases left between them. The CDR3 covers 15 residues. This CDR3 is CASSEWAGVGTEAFF. CDR3 in DNA: TGTGCCAGCAGTGAATGGGCGGGGGTCGGGACTGAAGCTTTCTTT.

The rearrangement joins TRBV9 to TRBJ1-6; no clear D gene. The germline V gene encodes CDR1 SGDLS and CDR2 YYNGEE. The ends were cut back, 0 bases at V and 2 bases at J, with 9 bases in the middle. There are 16 residues in the CDR3. The CDR3 is CASSVGVSTYNSPLHF. The CDR3 nucleotides are TGTGCCAGCAGCGTAGGGGTCAGCACCTATAATTCACCCCTCCACTTT.

The V and J genes are TRBV2 and TRBJ1-5, with D maybe TRBD1 (5 bases). CDR1 is SNHLY, CDR2 FYNNEI, per germline. This CDR3 comprises 15 residues. The ends were cut back, 5 bases at V and 11 bases at J, with 22 bases in the middle. The CDR3 DNA is TGTGCCAGCAGTTTCGGACGGAGCAATATGGGGGCCCAGCATTTT. Encoded protein: CASSFGRSNMGAQHF.

The genes are TRBV27 and TRBJ1-1, with TRBD1 identical over 8 bases. Looked up from germline, CDR1 is MNHEY and CDR2 is SMNVEV (reference sequence). With V trimmed by 3 bases and J by 0 bases, 3 bases remained unmatched. The CDR3 length is 15 residues. The CDR3 protein is CASSFLDRVNTEAFF. DNA for the CDR3: TGTGCCAGCAGTTTCCTGGACAGGGTGAACACTGAAGCTTTCTTT.

This rearrangement joins TRBV3-1 (or the pseudogene TRBV3-2) to TRBJ2-5, with D perhaps TRBD2 (5 bases). The V end was cut by 3 bases, the J end by 7 bases, with 12 bases between. Germline assignment: CDR1 LGHDT and CDR2 YNNKEL (reference sequence). This CDR3 is built from 13 residues. The CDR3: CASSQTNIGTQYF. CDR3 nucleotides: TGTGCCAGCAGCCAGACTAATATAGGGACCCAGTACTTC.

This chain uses TRBV5-1 with TRBJ2-7; D perhaps matches TRBD1 (5 bases). There are 14 residues in the CDR3. Germline CDR1 and CDR2: SGHRS and YFSETQ. V lost 3 bases and J 2 bases, leaving 12 bases between the germline ends. The CDR3 sequence is CASSWLGATYEQYF. As DNA, the CDR3 is TGCGCCAGCAGCTGGCTTGGGGCGACCTACGAGCAGTACTTC.

The rearrangement joins TRBV20-1 to TRBJ2-5, with D unresolved. Germline-derived CDR1 and CDR2 are DFQATT and SNEGSKA (reference sequence). CDR3 length equals 13 residues. Trimming removed 3 bases from V and 5 bases from J, with 13 bases in between. The CDR3 region is CSASRSSQETQYF. In nucleotides, the CDR3 is TGCAGTGCTAGTCGTAGTTCCCAGGAGACCCAGTACTTC.

The J gene is TRBJ1-1, the V gene TRBV5-3; D not certain. TRBV5-3 is an ORF; its function is uncertain. V lost 0 bases to trimming and J lost 1 base, with 1 base between them. The CDR3 totals 12 residues. CDR3 in DNA: TGTGCCAGAAGCTTGGGGAACACTGAAGCTTTCTTT. Translated: CARSLGNTEAFF.

The count of this clone is one. The V call is TRBV10-3, the J call TRBJ2-7; D is possibly TRBD1 (6 bases). This CDR3 comprises 14 residues. The V gene's germline CDR1 is ENHRY and CDR2 SYGVKD. The germline V and J ends were trimmed by 2 bases and 2 bases, with 10 bases remaining between them. The CDR3 nucleotides read TGTGCCATCAGTGAGAATCAGGGGACCTACGAGCAGTACTTC. This sequence encodes CAISENQGTYEQYF.

The chain combines TRBV30 with TRBJ1-5; D may be TRBD1 (6 bases). The germline V gene encodes CDR1 GTSNPN and CDR2 SVGIG (reference sequence). The length of the CDR3 is 14 residues. The V end was cut by 4 bases, the J end by 6 bases, with 16 bases between. CDR3 sequence reads: CAWTAGGAGQPQHF. CDR3 DNA sequence: TGTGCCTGGACCGCGGGGGGGGCAGGTCAGCCCCAGCATTTT.

The chain links TRBV15 to TRBJ2-1, with D maybe TRBD1 (5 bases). CDR1 is LNHNV, CDR2 YYDKDF, per germline (reference sequence). This CDR3 contains 17 residues. The V end lost 0 bases, the J end lost 3 bases, and 15 bases lay between the germline ends. This chain's CDR3 is CATSRDFGPGNYNEQFF. The CDR3 DNA is TGTGCCACCAGCAGAGATTTTGGGCCAGGGAACTACAATGAGCAGTTCTTC.

The V gene is TRBV3-1 (or the pseudogene TRBV3-2), the J gene TRBJ1-1, with TRBD1 identical over 9 bases. CDR1 LGHDT and CDR2 YNNKEL come from the germline V gene (reference sequence). The ends lost 2 bases at V and 3 bases at J; junction bases unmatched: 7. The CDR3 runs to 16 residues. CDR3 loop: CASSQLQGAGDTEAFF. CDR3 nucleotide sequence: TGTGCCAGCAGCCAATTACAGGGGGCTGGGGACACTGAAGCTTTCTTT.

The CDR3 is CSVFRPGQLYNEQFF. The CDR3 DNA is TGCAGCGTTTTTCGGCCGGGGCAGCTATACAATGAGCAGTTCTTC. The genes are TRBV29-1 and TRBJ2-1; D is tentatively TRBD1 or TRBD2 (5 bases each). CDR1 SQVTM and CDR2 ANQGSEA come from the germline V gene. The CDR3 is 15 amino acids. V lost 5 bases and J lost 4, with 18 bases in between.

The V gene is TRBV7-2, the J gene TRBJ2-2; 8 nucleotides match TRBD1. Germline V gene sequence: CDR1 SGHTA, CDR2 FQGNSA. The CDR3 sequence is 18 residues long. Losses at the gene ends were 5 bases for V and 4 bases for J; bases not matched to a gene: 15. CDR3 loop: CASSPGTGEVVVTGELFF. The CDR3 DNA reads as TGTGCCAGCAGCCCCGGGACAGGAGAGGTCGTGGTCACCGGGGAGCTGTTTTTT.

The rearrangement uses TRBV20-1 and TRBJ2-7; 10 bases map to TRBD2. Trimming cost V 3 bases and J 5 bases; bases outside gene matches: 4. The CDR3 loop spans 13 amino acids. The germline V gene has CDR1 DFQATT and CDR2 SNEGSKA (reference sequence). CDR3 residues: CSASSGGRHEQYF. CDR3 in DNA: TGCAGTGCTAGTAGCGGGGGGCGTCACGAGCAGTACTTC.

This rearrangement joins TRBV30 to TRBJ1-4, with 10 bases lining up with TRBD1. The CDR3 runs to 15 residues. J was trimmed by 6 bases and V by 3 bases; bases with no gene match: 7. Germline loops: CDR1 GTSNPN, CDR2 SVGIG (reference sequence). CDR3: CAWRTGGTRHEKLFF. The CDR3 coding sequence is TGTGCCTGGAGGACAGGGGGCACACGCCATGAAAAACTGTTTTTT.

The genes are TRBV6-5 and TRBJ2-7, with 10 bases lining up with TRBD1. This CDR3 region has 15 residues. Germline CDR1 and CDR2: MNHEY and SVGAGI. V was pared by 6 bases and J by 5 bases, with 10 bases of the junction left unmatched. Here the CDR3 DNA reads TGTGCCAGCAGCTATAGACAGGGGGCAAACGACGAGCAGTACTTC. This sequence encodes CASSYRQGANDEQYF.

The V call is TRBV3-1 (or the pseudogene TRBV3-2), the J call TRBJ1-2; D uncertain. Deletions cut 5 bases from V and 1 base from J, with 17 bases between. This CDR3 has 16 residues. CDR1 is LGHDT and CDR2 is YNNKEL in the germline V gene (reference sequence). CDR3 DNA sequence: TGTGCCAGCAGCGACTACAACACGGGCGGTAACTATGGCTACACCTTC. Protein product: CASSDYNTGGNYGYTF.

The chain links TRBV6-5 to TRBJ1-6; the D is unclear. The germline V gene has CDR1 MNHEY and CDR2 SVGAGI. The CDR3 is 13 amino acids. V lost 6 bases and J 7 bases, leaving 10 bases between the germline ends. DNA for the CDR3: TGTGCCAGCAGCCCGTCAGTCAATTCACCCCTCCACTTT. Residues: CASSPSVNSPLHF.

This sequence joins TRBV5-1 and TRBJ1-3; no firm D call. The V gene's germline CDR1 is SGHRS and CDR2 YFSETQ. The length of the CDR3 is 14 residues. Trimming cost V 4 bases and J 7 bases, with 15 bases left between them. The CDR3 protein is CASSPAGSPNTIYF. CDR3 coding DNA: TGCGCCAGCAGCCCGGCCGGCTCCCCGAACACCATATATTTT.

The V gene is TRBV5-1, the J gene TRBJ1-2; possibly TRBD1 for D (5 bases). CDR3 length: 13 amino acids. Trimming left V 4 bases short and J 2 bases short, with 9 bases between. Germline V gives CDR1 SGHRS, CDR2 YFSETQ. The CDR3 bases are TGCGCCAGCAGCCGGGGGGTAAACTATGGCTACACCTTC. Translating it yields CASSRGVNYGYTF.

The chain combines TRBV9 with TRBJ2-5, with D unclear. The CDR3 is 14 amino acids. The germline CDR1 and CDR2 sequences are SGDLS and YYNGEE. Trimming removed 0 bases from V and 5 bases from J, with 11 bases in between. CDR3 sequence: CASSVGTALETQYF. The DNA for the CDR3 is TGTGCCAGCAGCGTAGGGACCGCACTCGAGACCCAGTACTTC.

This rearrangement joins TRBV5-4 to TRBJ2-1; D not certain. V lost 4 bases and J lost 0, with 8 bases in between. The CDR3 is 14 residues long. Per the germline V gene, CDR1 is SGHNT and CDR2 is YYREEE (reference sequence). The CDR3: CASSKSSSYNEQFF. Here the CDR3 DNA reads TGTGCCAGCAGCAAATCTAGCTCCTACAATGAGCAGTTCTTC.

The chain joins TRBV9 to TRBJ1-1; D remains ambiguous. The germline CDR1 and CDR2 sequences are SGDLS and YYNGEE. The CDR3 has 14 amino acids. V lost 0 bases, J lost 1 base, and 7 bases lay in between. This CDR3 reads CASSVEIQNTEAFF. The CDR3 DNA reads as TGTGCCAGCAGCGTAGAGATACAGAACACTGAAGCTTTCTTT.

The J gene is TRBJ2-7, the V gene TRBV5-6; the D gene is possibly TRBD1 (6 bases). V gave up 0 bases and J gave up 6 bases, with 16 bases separating them. Germline assignment: CDR1 SGHDT and CDR2 YYEEEE. The CDR3 spans 15 residues. The chain's CDR3 is CASSLAPTGVSEQYF. Written as DNA, the CDR3 is TGTGCCAGCAGCTTGGCCCCGACAGGCGTCAGCGAGCAGTACTTC.

This clone occurred once. CDR3 bases: TGTGCCAGCAGTTATGGGTCGGGGGCTTTCTTT. It specifies CASSYGSGAFF. This sequence joins TRBV6-5 and TRBJ1-1; D is unresolved. The V end lost 3 bases, the J end lost 11 bases, and 10 bases lay between the germline ends. CDR1 and CDR2 from the germline V gene are MNHEY and SVGAGI. This CDR3 comprises 11 residues.

The V and J genes are TRBV12-5 and TRBJ1-1; tentatively, D is TRBD1 (5 bases). The CDR3 sequence is 13 residues long. Germline values: CDR1 LGHNT, CDR2 FRNRAP. V was trimmed by 5 bases and J by 0 bases, leaving 7 bases between them. The CDR3 reads CASGRDLNTEAFF. CDR3 nucleotides: TGTGCTAGTGGTAGGGACCTGAACACTGAAGCTTTCTTT.